Presented here are 26 T cell receptor beta chains from one specimen sequenced in a study of T cells in Graves' hyperthyroidism and ophthalmopathy. RNA transcripts were the template for amplifying TCR beta CDR3 regions. A set of HTBI primers served as the primers for a first-round RT-PCR of the TCR CDR3. TCRdb re-analysed the multiplex PCR reads in MiXCR, keeping a single row per CDR3 protein. Here the sample spans about 560,000 distinct CDR3 sequences, about 15% being singletons. What was sequenced was blood. The receptors stem from a woman in her 40s with Graves' hyperthyroidism.

The rearrangement uses TRBV5-1 and TRBJ2-7; 12 nucleotides align to TRBD2. The V gene's germline CDR1 is SGHRS and CDR2 YFSETQ. The CDR3 runs 17 residues. Trimming took 4 bases from V and 3 from J; bases not matched to a gene: 11. The CDR3 here is CASSDPGLAGSDYEQYF. The CDR3, as DNA: TGCGCCAGCAGCGACCCGGGACTAGCGGGTTCGGACTACGAGCAGTACTTC.

This clonotype has a count of ten or more. The gene calls are TRBV28 and TRBJ1-2; perhaps TRBD1 as D (6 bases). The CDR3 extends over 15 amino acids. V lost 2 bases to trimming and J lost 1 base, with 11 bases between them. Germline lookup yields CDR1 MDHEN and CDR2 SYDVKM. The CDR3 DNA follows: TGTGCCAGCAGTTTACTGGACAGACTTAACTATGGCTACACCTTC. As protein: CASSLLDRLNYGYTF.

The V gene is TRBV5-8, the J gene TRBJ2-3; 7 nucleotides agree with TRBD2. This CDR3 has 15 amino acids. Germline V gene lookup returns CDR1 SGHTS and CDR2 YDEGEE. With V trimmed by 4 bases and J by 2 bases, 7 bases remained unmatched. CDR3 bases: TGTGCCAGCAGCCGGGCGCGGGGGAACACAGATACGCAGTATTTT. This translates into CASSRARGNTDTQYF.

There are many counts of this clonotype. The chain couples TRBV28 to TRBJ2-2; 14 bases fit TRBD2. Per the germline V gene, CDR1 is MDHEN and CDR2 is SYDVKM. The V gene end was trimmed by 6 bases and the J gene end by 6 bases; junction bases not matched to a gene: 6. CDR3 length equals 16 residues. The DNA of the CDR3 is TGTGCCAGCAGCCGTCCGGGACTAGCGGGAGCCGGGGAGCTGTTTTTT. Amino acids: CASSRPGLAGAGELFF.

As concerns this clonotype: A much more abundant neighbour one base away suggests this may be a read error. The J gene is TRBJ1-6, the V gene TRBV5-6; D is unclear. The germline gives CDR1 SGHDT, CDR2 YYEEEE. This CDR3 has 13 residues. The V end lost 4 bases, the J end lost 7 bases, and 9 bases lay between the germline ends. Written as DNA, the CDR3 is TGTGCCAGCAGCGCGGCAGCGAATTCACCCCTCCACTTT. It specifies CASSAAANSPLHF. The variable domain in full, with the rest retrieved from reference TRBV5-6 and TRBJ1-6, is DAGVTQSPTHLIKTRGQQVTLRCSPKSGHDTVSWYQQALGQGPQFIFQYYEEEERQRGNFPDRFSGHQFPNYSSELNVNALLLGDSALYLCASSAAANSPLHFGNGTRLTVT.

This clonotype has ten or more counts. This chain connects TRBV6-2 or TRBV6-3 to TRBJ1-5; D unclear. The CDR3 spans 16 residues. The germline V gene has CDR1 MNHEY and CDR2 SVGEGT. The ends were cut back, 0 bases at V and 6 bases at J, with 15 bases in the middle. The CDR3 DNA reads as TGTGCCAGCAGTTACTCGCGGGGAGGAGCGGGTCAGCCCCAGCATTTT. Encoded protein: CASSYSRGGAGQPQHF.

This clonotype was seen ten or more times. The chain links TRBV11-1 to TRBJ2-7; tentatively, D is TRBD2 (5 bases). Germline CDR1 and CDR2: SGHAT and FQDESV (reference sequence). CDR3 length equals 14 residues. Trimming removed 0 bases from V and 1 base from J, with 7 bases in between. CDR3 sequence: CASSLARASYEQYF. The CDR3 region has the DNA TGTGCCAGCAGCTTAGCGCGGGCTTCCTACGAGCAGTACTTC.

This clonotype was detected a few times. This chain connects TRBV9 to TRBJ2-7, with 8 bases fitting TRBD1. With V trimmed by 0 bases and J by 5 bases, 7 bases remained unmatched. CDR1 is SGDLS and CDR2 is YYNGEE in the germline V gene. The CDR3 extends over 15 amino acids. In nucleotides, the CDR3 is TGTGCCAGCAGCGTAGCGACAGGGGTTTACGACGAGCAGTACTTC. This sequence encodes CASSVATGVYDEQYF.

The chain has TRBV7-9 and TRBJ2-7; no reliable D call. Per germline, CDR1 SEHNR and CDR2 FQNEAQ (reference sequence). This CDR3 region has 14 residues. V lost 3 bases and J lost 1, with 10 bases in between. CDR3 residues: CASSLVYGSYEQYF. CDR3 bases: TGTGCCAGCAGCTTGGTCTACGGATCCTACGAGCAGTACTTC. Together with reference TRBV7-9 and TRBJ2-7, the CDR3 gives the full variable domain: DTGVSQNPRHKITKRGQNVTFRCDPISEHNRLYWYRQTLGQGPEFLTYFQNEAQLEKSRLLSDRFSAERPKGSFSTLEIQRTEQGDSAMYLCASSLVYGSYEQYFGPGTRLTVT.

Many counts were recorded for this clonotype. V gene TRBV28 combines with J gene TRBJ2-2, with D unresolved. There are 14 residues in the CDR3. Germline V gives CDR1 MDHEN, CDR2 SYDVKM. V shed 6 bases and J shed 1 base, with 9 bases lying between them. For the CDR3, the DNA is TGTGCCAGCAGGCCGCCGCAGAACACCGGGGAGCTGTTTTTT. This codes for CASRPPQNTGELFF.

This clonotype was detected many times. The J gene is TRBJ1-1, the V gene TRBV20-1, with D unclear. This CDR3 is 13 amino acids long. Germline CDR1 is DFQATT and CDR2 is SNEGSKA (reference sequence). V lost 2 bases and J 0 bases, leaving 7 bases between the germline ends. The CDR3 DNA is TGCAGTGCTAGAAACAGCATGAACACTGAAGCTTTCTTT. This encodes CSARNSMNTEAFF.

V gene TRBV30 combines with J gene TRBJ1-4; no clear D. Germline V gene sequence: CDR1 GTSNPN, CDR2 SVGIG (reference sequence). The CDR3 covers 17 residues. Trimming left V 3 bases short and J 0 bases short, with 17 bases between. The CDR3 DNA is TGTGCCTGGAGACCTCCCATCGACTACGCAACTAATGAAAAACTGTTTTTT. Translating gives CAWRPPIDYATNEKLFF.

This clonotype was detected ten times or more. The genes are TRBV7-8 and TRBJ2-3; D is perhaps TRBD2 (6 bases). Germline V gives CDR1 SGHVS, CDR2 FQNEAQ. Trimming took off 9 bases at V and 0 bases at J, with 16 bases between the two ends. The CDR3 runs to 15 residues. The CDR3 protein is CASRLVGGSTDTQYF. The CDR3 DNA reads TGTGCCAGTAGGCTGGTGGGGGGTAGCACAGATACGCAGTATTTT. Looking up the rest from reference TRBV7-8 and TRBJ2-3 gives the full variable domain: GAGVSQSPRYKVAKRGQDVALRCDPISGHVSLFWYQQALGQGPEFLTYFQNEAQLDKSGLPSDRFFAERPEGSVSTLKIQRTQQEDSAVYLCASRLVGGSTDTQYFGPGTRLTVL.

At least ten counts were recorded for this clonotype. This chain uses TRBV12-3 or TRBV12-4 with TRBJ2-5, with a weak D call TRBD2 (5 bases). Between the trimmed V and J ends, which lost 6 bases and 5 bases, there was a span of 16 bases. This CDR3 comprises 14 residues. The CDR3 DNA reads TGTGCCAGCAGCCCGACCGGGAAGTGGGAGACCCAGTACTTC. It encodes CASSPTGKWETQYF.

The V and J genes are TRBV20-1 and TRBJ2-7, with 8 bases identical to TRBD1. Germline CDR1 is DFQATT and CDR2 is SNEGSKA (reference sequence). This CDR3 is 13 amino acids long. Germline trimming cut 1 base from V and 5 bases from J; bases unmatched to any gene: 4. CDR3 region: CSARGTGFNEQYF. CDR3 in DNA: TGCAGTGCTAGAGGGACAGGGTTCAACGAGCAGTACTTC.

This clonotype occurred many times. The rearrangement uses TRBV18 and TRBJ2-3; tentative D call: TRBD2 (5 bases). V lost 3 bases to trimming and J lost 3 bases, with 7 bases between them. In germline, CDR1 is KGHSH, CDR2 LQKENI. This CDR3 contains 13 residues. CDR3 nucleotides: TGTGCCAGCTCACCCTCGGGAACAGATACGCAGTATTTT. This translates into CASSPSGTDTQYF.

The chain uses TRBV20-1 and TRBJ1-2; D unclear. CDR3 size: 10 residues. CDR1 DFQATT and CDR2 SNEGSKA come from the germline V gene (reference sequence). With 6 bases removed from V and 3 bases from J, the gap between germline ends came to 5 bases. CDR3 sequence reads: CSAKDYGYTF. The CDR3, as DNA: TGCAGTGCAAAGGACTATGGCTACACCTTC.

CDR3 region: CSAPTGRWGDFNYGYTF. CDR3 coding DNA: TGCAGTGCGCCGACAGGGAGATGGGGAGACTTTAACTATGGCTACACCTTC. The rearrangement joins TRBV20-1 to TRBJ1-2; TRBD1 agrees at 7 bases. CDR1 DFQATT and CDR2 SNEGSKA come from the germline V gene (reference sequence). With 6 bases clipped from V and 1 base from J, the junction kept 17 bases outside the gene matches. This CDR3 is built from 17 residues.

The V and J genes are TRBV4-1 and TRBJ2-5; 13 bases match TRBD2. The CDR3 spans 15 residues. Unmatched junction bases numbered 5, after V lost 5 bases and J lost 5 bases. Germline assignment: CDR1 MGHRA and CDR2 YSYEKL. DNA of the CDR3: TGCGCCAGCAGCTCACTAGCGGGAGGGTCCGAGACCCAGTACTTC. This codes for CASSSLAGGSETQYF.

At least ten counts were recorded for this clonotype. The chain is built from TRBV11-2 and TRBJ1-2; D remains ambiguous. CDR1 is SGHAT and CDR2 is FQNNGV in the germline V gene. V was trimmed by 1 base and J by 4 bases, leaving 10 bases between them. CDR3 length: 14 residues. The CDR3 DNA is TGTGCCAGCAGCTTAGTCCCTGGCGGCTATGGCTACACCTTC. Residues: CASSLVPGGYGYTF.

This clonotype has a handful of counts. This chain links TRBV6-1 with TRBJ2-1, with 8 bases fitting TRBD2. From germline, CDR1 is MNHNS and CDR2 SASEGT. This CDR3 is 19 amino acids long. J was trimmed by 0 bases and V by 5 bases; bases with no gene match: 15. This chain's CDR3 is CASSYSQGTRSYSYNEQFF. CDR3 DNA: TGTGCCAGCAGTTATAGTCAGGGGACTAGAAGTTACTCCTACAATGAGCAGTTCTTC.

This chain uses TRBV28 with TRBJ1-1, with 7 positions matching TRBD1. This CDR3 is 16 amino acids long. Unmatched junction bases numbered 11, after V lost 5 bases and J lost 2 bases. CDR1 is MDHEN, CDR2 SYDVKM, per germline. This chain's CDR3 is CASSQQGKGGNTEAFF. The CDR3 coding sequence is TGTGCCAGCAGTCAACAGGGGAAAGGTGGAAACACTGAAGCTTTCTTT. The full variable domain, its missing parts supplied by reference TRBV28 and TRBJ1-1, is DVKVTQSSRYLVKRTGEKVFLECVQDMDHENMFWYRQDPGLGLRLIYFSYDVKMKEKGDIPEGYSVSREKKERFSLILESASTNQTSMYLCASSQQGKGGNTEAFFGQGTRLTVV.

The sample holds a few counts of this clonotype. The CDR3 nucleotides read TGTGCCATCGGACTAGCGGAGGTGAATGAGCAGTTCTTC. Translated: CAIGLAEVNEQFF. The chain links TRBV10-3 to TRBJ2-1; 10 bases are shared with TRBD2. Germline CDR1 ENHRY, CDR2 SYGVKD. The CDR3 has 13 amino acids. Trimming removed 8 bases from V and 7 bases from J; junction bases left unmatched: 5.

This clonotype was counted between two and nine times. The chain links TRBV5-1 to TRBJ1-1; 7 bases fit TRBD1. V shed 2 bases and J 0 bases; nucleotides not matched to a gene: 4. Germline V gives CDR1 SGHRS, CDR2 YFSETQ. The CDR3 is 15 amino acids. The CDR3 DNA reads TGCGCCAGCAGCTTACTGGGACAGATGAACACTGAAGCTTTCTTT. Protein product: CASSLLGQMNTEAFF.

This sequence joins TRBV11-2 and TRBJ1-1; D is unresolved. Trimming cost V 5 bases and J 0 bases, with 19 bases left between them. CDR1 is SGHAT and CDR2 is FQNNGV in the germline V gene. The CDR3 loop spans 17 amino acids. The CDR3 is CASSLGRKSIMNTEAFF. CDR3 in DNA: TGTGCCAGCAGCCTTGGACGTAAGTCTATCATGAACACTGAAGCTTTCTTT. The variable domain in full, completed from reference TRBV11-2 and TRBJ1-1, reads EAGVAQSPRYKIIEKRQSVAFWCNPISGHATLYWYQQILGQGPKLLIQFQNNGVVDDSQLPKDRFSAERLKGVDSTLKIQPAKLEDSAVYLCASSLGRKSIMNTEAFFGQGTRLTVV.

This clonotype has a count of ten or more. This rearrangement joins TRBV11-2 to TRBJ1-1; D might be TRBD1 (6 bases). The CDR3 is made up of 13 amino acids. V shed 7 bases and J shed 5 bases, with 14 bases lying between them. Germline V gene data show CDR1 as SGHAT and CDR2 as FQNNGV. CDR3 residues: CASTRQAATEAFF. The CDR3 region has the DNA TGTGCCAGCACAAGACAGGCGGCAACTGAAGCTTTCTTT.